These 31 T cell receptor beta chains share one sample of origin, sequenced in a study of OX40 agonist ivuxolimab in advanced cancers. TCRdb's copy holds only in-frame clones and misses some; the assay was immunoSEQ multiplex PCR. The table records about 130,000 clones, about 90% of them present only once. Sequenced material: CD4+ or CD8+ T cells sorted from blood, taken in a trial of the OX40 agonist ivuxolimab. These receptors came from an adult with an advanced solid tumor such as melanoma, head and neck, liver or kidney cancer.

In this sample, this clone turned up a few times. Within the sample, other DNA sequences also encode this same CDR3. V gene TRBV7-8 combines with J gene TRBJ1-1; no reliable D call. The CDR3 runs to 13 residues. V was trimmed by 5 bases and J by 0 bases, leaving 7 bases between them. Germline assignment: CDR1 SGHVS and CDR2 FQNEAQ. The CDR3 sequence: CASSPSLNTEAFF. CDR3 coding DNA: TGTGCCAGCAGCCCCAGTTTGAACACTGAAGCTTTCTTT.

The chain uses TRBV12-5 and TRBJ1-1; no definite D call. V gave up 1 base and J gave up 0 bases, with 18 bases separating them. Germline loops: CDR1 LGHNT, CDR2 FRNRAP. The CDR3 has 18 residues. In DNA form, the CDR3 reads TGTGCTAGTGGTTTGGGCAGGAACCCGACCGAAATGAACACTGAAGCTTTCTTT. Translated: CASGLGRNPTEMNTEAFF.

The chain recombines TRBV28 with TRBJ1-3, with TRBD1 identical over 7 bases. Looked up from germline, CDR1 is MDHEN and CDR2 is SYDVKM. CDR3 length equals 19 residues. The J segment lost 0 bases and the V segment lost 4 bases, leaving 15 bases of the junction unmatched. CDR3 nucleotide sequence: TGTGCCAGCAGTTCGAGCCCCGGGACAGAGTCTTTCTCTGGAAACACCATATATTTT. Its translation: CASSSSPGTESFSGNTIYF.

The chain is built from TRBV28 and TRBJ2-7, with 7 nucleotides matching TRBD1. This CDR3 spans 13 amino acids. Germline loops: CDR1 MDHEN, CDR2 SYDVKM. Trimming at V came to 4 bases and at J to 7 bases, leaving 7 bases not matched to a gene. CDR3 nucleotides: TGTGCCAGCAGTTCGACAGGGCTGAGGGAGCAGTACTTC. Amino acids: CASSSTGLREQYF.

This chain connects TRBV12-5 to TRBJ1-5, with D unclear. The CDR3 runs 13 residues. Trimming pared 7 bases from V and 0 bases from J, leaving 7 bases between. CDR1 is LGHNT, CDR2 FRNRAP, per germline. CDR3 in DNA: TGTGCTAGTGTTAGAGATAGCAATCAGCCCCAGCATTTT. Translation: CASVRDSNQPQHF.

The J gene is TRBJ1-1, the V gene TRBV7-3; TRBD1 matches 7 bases. CDR1 SGHTA and CDR2 FQGTGA come from the germline V gene. V was pared by 5 bases and J by 0 bases, with 3 bases of the junction left unmatched. This CDR3 has 14 amino acids. CDR3 region: CASSQTGMNTEAFF. The CDR3 DNA reads TGTGCCAGCAGCCAGACAGGGATGAACACTGAAGCTTTCTTT.

V usage is TRBV19 and J usage is TRBJ1-2, with D perhaps TRBD1 (6 bases). Germline CDR1 LNHDA, CDR2 SQIVND (reference sequence). V was shortened by 4 bases and J by 7 bases, with 34 bases between the two germline ends. The length of the CDR3 is 20 residues. The CDR3 DNA is TGTGCCAGTAGTAAGGGATTCGCTGTGGGACACCTTTTGCCGGGGTCTGGCTACACCTTC. This encodes CASSKGFAVGHLLPGSGYTF.

V usage is TRBV7-2 and J usage is TRBJ2-7; D unresolved. Trimming removed 9 bases from V and 7 bases from J, with 25 bases in between. CDR1 and CDR2 (germline): SGHTA, FQGNSA. CDR3 length equals 15 residues. The CDR3, as DNA: TGTGCCAGTGGTACGGTGAGGAGCCCCATCGGGGAGCAGTACTTC. This gives the protein CASGTVRSPIGEQYF.

The chain links TRBV28 to TRBJ2-7; D is undetermined. The CDR3 sequence is 12 residues long. Germline V gives CDR1 MDHEN, CDR2 SYDVKM. V was clipped by 7 bases and J by 8 bases, with 15 bases between them. CDR3 region: CASIAPNLKQYF. DNA of the CDR3: TGTGCCAGCATAGCCCCTAACCTGAAGCAGTACTTC.

The chain combines TRBV2 with TRBJ1-5, with TRBD1 matching over 7 bases. The CDR3 extends over 14 amino acids. Unmatched junction bases numbered 5, after V lost 6 bases and J lost 3 bases. Germline CDR1 and CDR2: SNHLY and FYNNEI. CDR3 amino acids: CASRPDRANQPQHF. The CDR3 DNA is TGTGCCAGCAGACCCGACAGGGCCAATCAGCCCCAGCATTTT.

This rearrangement joins TRBV5-1 to TRBJ1-4, with 7 positions matching TRBD1. The CDR3 contains 15 residues. J gave up 4 bases and V 6 bases, and 9 bases lay outside the gene matches. Germline V gene lookup returns CDR1 SGHRS and CDR2 YFSETQ. The CDR3 DNA reads TGCGCCAGCAAGACTACCGGGACAGATAATGAAAAACTGTTTTTT. It is translated as CASKTTGTDNEKLFF.

CDR3 DNA sequence: TGTGCCAGTAGTACCCGGACAGGTTTAATTCAGCCCCAGCATTTT. Translating gives CASSTRTGLIQPQHF. V is TRBV19 and J is TRBJ1-5; 7 bases are a match to TRBD1. Trimming at V came to 4 bases and at J to 6 bases, leaving 9 bases not matched to a gene. CDR3 length: 15 amino acids. Germline CDR1 is LNHDA and CDR2 is SQIVND (reference sequence).

The chain is built from TRBV5-4 and TRBJ2-7; 8 nucleotides agree with TRBD2. V gave up 2 bases and J gave up 4 bases; unmatched junction bases: 5. The germline V gene has CDR1 SGHNT and CDR2 YYREEE (reference sequence). The CDR3 consists of 14 residues. The CDR3 DNA follows: TGTGCCAGCAGCTTCGGACTAGCAACGTACGAGCAGTACTTC. As protein: CASSFGLATYEQYF.

The chain joins TRBV28 to TRBJ1-4; D remains ambiguous. Germline CDR1 MDHEN, CDR2 SYDVKM. V gave up 6 bases and J gave up 7 bases, with 15 bases separating them. This CDR3 has 14 residues. The CDR3 region has the DNA TGTGCCAGCAGCCTTGACAATTACGGTGAAAAACTGTTTTTT. It specifies CASSLDNYGEKLFF.

This chain connects TRBV5-8 to TRBJ2-1; TRBD2 matches 10 bases. V lost 4 bases to trimming and J lost 4 bases; unmatched junction nucleotides: 14. The CDR3 totals 18 residues. CDR1 is SGHTS, CDR2 YDEGEE, per germline. Here the CDR3 reads CASSPFRAGGPRYNEQFF. CDR3 DNA sequence: TGTGCCAGCAGCCCCTTTAGAGCGGGAGGGCCTAGGTACAATGAGCAGTTCTTC.

This clone was detected only once. One junction end disagrees with the germline gene, perhaps due to a read error. This chain links TRBV29-1 with TRBJ1-4, with D possibly being TRBD1 (6 bases). The CDR3 consists of 12 residues. The germline CDR1 and CDR2 sequences are SQVTM and ANQGSEA. CDR3 sequence (DNA): TGCAGCGTTGAAGGGGCGTCATCGGGACAACTTTTT. As protein: CSVEGASSGQLF. The full variable domain, rest sourced from reference TRBV29-1 and TRBJ1-4, is SAVISQKPSRDICQRGTSLTIQCQVDSQVTMMFWYRQQPGQSLTLIATANQGSEATYESGFVIDKFPISRPNLTFSTLTVSNMSPEDSSIYLCSVEGASSGQLFGSGTQLSVL.

This clone was observed a single time. The V gene is TRBV28, the J gene TRBJ1-5; 7 bases match TRBD1. The CDR3 is 17 residues long. Germline trimming cut 10 bases from V and 0 bases from J; bases unmatched to any gene: 15. CDR1 is MDHEN, CDR2 SYDVKM, per germline. This chain's CDR3 is CATFRGLAFPSNQPQHF. For the CDR3, the DNA is TGTGCCACATTCAGGGGGTTGGCGTTCCCTAGCAATCAGCCCCAGCATTTT.

The chain combines TRBV7-3 with TRBJ1-5; D is unclear. This CDR3 spans 14 amino acids. Germline CDR1 is SGHTA and CDR2 is FQGTGA. V gave up 5 bases and J gave up 4 bases, with 12 bases separating them. Here the CDR3 reads CASSPGIGNQPQHF. CDR3 nucleotides: TGTGCCAGCAGCCCGGGGATCGGGAATCAGCCCCAGCATTTT.

The rearrangement links TRBV15 to TRBJ2-7, with D unresolved. The V end was cut by 0 bases, the J end by 9 bases, with 18 bases between. This CDR3 has 15 amino acids. In germline, CDR1 is LNHNV, CDR2 YYDKDF (reference sequence). CDR3 DNA: TGTGCCACCAGCAGAGAGGTACACACGGTCGGCGGGCAGTACTTC. Encoded protein: CATSREVHTVGGQYF. The variable domain in full, with the rest retrieved from reference TRBV15 and TRBJ2-7, is DAMVIQNPRYQVTQFGKPVTLSCSQTLNHNVMYWYQQKSSQAPKLLFHYYDKDFNNEADTPDNFQSRRPNTSFCFLDIRSPGLGDTAMYLCATSREVHTVGGQYFGPGTRLTVT.

J is TRBJ2-7 and V is TRBV4-1; 9 bases match TRBD2. Trimming took 3 bases from V and 3 from J; bases not matched to a gene: 12. This CDR3 contains 17 residues. Germline V gene lookup returns CDR1 MGHRA and CDR2 YSYEKL. The CDR3: CASSQRISGGPLYEQYF. The CDR3 nucleotides read TGCGCCAGCAGCCAGAGGATTAGCGGGGGCCCTCTCTACGAGCAGTACTTC.

The chain links TRBV29-1 to TRBJ2-2, with D possibly TRBD2 on 6 matching bases. There are 14 residues in the CDR3. Trimming took 6 bases from V and 6 from J, leaving 17 bases between them. Germline V lookup: CDR1 SQVTM, CDR2 ANQGSEA. In nucleotides, the CDR3 is TGCAGCGTCCGACCGGGGTCGGGGGCCGGGGAGCTGTTTTTT. Residues: CSVRPGSGAGELFF.

The chain employs TRBV21-1 and TRBJ2-5; TRBD1 reflects the table's D call only, with no check against the DNA. TRBV21-1 is recorded as a pseudogene. This CDR3 has 15 amino acids. CDR3 bases: TGTGCCAGCAGCACCAGGAGACAGCGACAAGAGACCCAGTACTTC. It is translated as CASSTRRQRQETQYF.

V gene TRBV9 combines with J gene TRBJ1-2; tentative D call: TRBD1 (6 bases). The CDR3 runs to 15 residues. Germline V gene data show CDR1 as SGDLS and CDR2 as YYNGEE. V was trimmed by 3 bases and J by 1 base, leaving 13 bases between them. DNA for the CDR3: TGTGCCAGCAGCGGAGGGGGGCAGGGTAACTATGGCTACACCTTC. Its translation is CASSGGGQGNYGYTF.

The rearrangement joins TRBV4-3 to TRBJ2-7; 10 positions match TRBD1. Germline V gene sequence: CDR1 LGHNA, CDR2 YSLEER. Germline trimming cut 5 bases from V and 6 bases from J; bases unmatched to any gene: 13. The CDR3 extends over 16 amino acids. This CDR3 reads CASSYKPGQGSSEQYF. CDR3 coding DNA: TGCGCCAGCAGCTACAAACCGGGACAGGGGAGCTCCGAGCAGTACTTC.

J is TRBJ1-1 and V is TRBV5-4; perhaps TRBD1 as D (5 bases). The germline gives CDR1 SGHNT, CDR2 YYREEE (reference sequence). This CDR3 has 16 residues. V was pared by 0 bases and J by 4 bases, with 16 bases between. CDR3 sequence (DNA): TGTGCCAGCAGCTTGGGGGGGGAGGGTCGTGGCACTGAAGCTTTCTTT. Residues: CASSLGGEGRGTEAFF.

The chain employs TRBV7-9 and TRBJ1-1; the D is unclear. Trimming shortened V by 7 bases and J by 4 bases, and 13 bases separated the two germline ends. The CDR3 runs 13 residues. Germline CDR1 SEHNR, CDR2 FQNEAQ (reference sequence). The DNA for the CDR3 is TGTGCCAGCAACCCGGGTCCTGGCACTGAAGCTTTCTTT. Its translation is CASNPGPGTEAFF.

The rearrangement joins TRBV28 to TRBJ1-5; D possibly corresponds to TRBD1 (5 bases). V lost 8 bases to trimming and J lost 0 bases, with 23 bases between them. This CDR3 region has 18 residues. In germline, CDR1 is MDHEN, CDR2 SYDVKM. The CDR3 protein is CASAGGTAEKYSNQPQHF. Written as DNA, the CDR3 is TGTGCCAGCGCCGGAGGGACCGCAGAGAAGTATAGCAATCAGCCCCAGCATTTT.

The rearrangement uses TRBV9 and TRBJ1-3, with D uncertain. Trimming shortened V by 6 bases and J by 0 bases, and 13 bases separated the two germline ends. The CDR3 spans 15 residues. CDR1 and CDR2 (germline): SGDLS, YYNGEE. CDR3 protein: CASIPLRDSGNTIYF. The DNA of the CDR3 is TGTGCCAGCATTCCCCTGCGCGACTCTGGAAACACCATATATTTT.

The rearrangement links TRBV7-6 to TRBJ1-5; 10 bases are shared with TRBD1. Germline loops: CDR1 SGHVS, CDR2 FNYEAQ. Trimming cost V 5 bases and J 7 bases; bases outside gene matches: 5. The CDR3 is 14 residues long. The CDR3 nucleotides read TGTGCCAGCAGCACCGGACAGGGGGGACAGCCCCAGCATTTT. Amino acids: CASSTGQGGQPQHF.

This clone was seen once. The genes are TRBV28 and TRBJ1-1, with 7 bases identical to TRBD1. V was clipped by 2 bases and J by 4 bases; unmatched bases: 1. Germline values: CDR1 MDHEN, CDR2 SYDVKM. The CDR3 extends over 13 amino acids. The CDR3 protein is CASSLQGGTEAFF. The CDR3 coding sequence is TGTGCCAGCAGTTTACAGGGGGGCACTGAAGCTTTCTTT.

The chain couples TRBV6-6 to TRBJ2-6, with 7 bases fitting TRBD2. Germline CDR1 reads MNHNY; CDR2 reads SVGAGI (reference sequence). CDR3 length: 15 residues. The trim removed 7 bases at V and 3 bases at J, leaving 6 bases unmatched. This CDR3 reads CASTEGGVGANVLTF. Written as DNA, the CDR3 is TGTGCCAGCACCGAGGGAGGGGTTGGGGCCAACGTCCTGACTTTC.